This T cell receptor beta chain was identified in a study of OX40 agonist ivuxolimab in advanced cancers. In the case of this clone: Its antigen is as yet unknown.

The germline CDR1 and CDR2 sequences are MNHNY and SVGAGI (reference sequence). V was clipped by 4 bases and J by 3 bases, with 4 bases between them. The CDR3 totals 11 residues. Study observations and caveats: The study observed clonal expansion of CD4+ and CD8+ blood T cells by week 6 at 0.1 to 3.0 mg/kg. Antigen targets of the expanded peripheral T cells went undetermined.

Baseline, cycle 4 day 1, and cycle 7 day 1 were the blood sampling points. Generated by immunoSEQ multiplex PCR, the TCRdb table keeps only in-frame clones and is missing some. In the table there are approximately 89,000 clones, almost 90% of which are singletons. Material: CD4+ or CD8+ T cells sorted from blood, obtained in a trial of the OX40 agonist ivuxolimab. V is TRBV6-6 and J is TRBJ2-7; D unresolved. This receptor was identified in an adult with an advanced solid tumor such as melanoma, head and neck, liver or kidney cancer. CDR3 region: CASSFRYEQYF. The CDR3, as DNA: TGTGCCAGCAGTTTCCGCTACGAGCAGTACTTC.